This record looks at one TCR beta chain sequence and its context. This CDR3 comprises 21 residues. In the study's own analysis: The authors estimated nucleated cell counts from reference gene primer amplification. Repertoires were generated with immunoSEQ multiplex PCR, while TCRdb's copy carries only in-frame clones and drops some. Clone size and the V and J calls come from that table; the DNA yielded D and trimming. The table records some 150,000 clones, roughly 89% of them present only once. The data stem from a study of blood T cell repertoires in COVID-19. Study-level background: T cells, B-cell-depleted T cells, or PBMCs provided the cDNA or gDNA that served as material.

The clonotype comes from a woman aged 60-75 years who had recovered from COVID-19. V usage is TRBV7-5 and J usage is TRBJ2-4; TRBD1 is taken as the D call from the table, unchecked against the DNA. TRBV7-5 has pseudogene status. Sequencing used peripheral blood. The DNA for the CDR3 is TGTGCCAGAAGCCCTAACAGGGGGCCCTATCCAACGGACTTAGCCAAAAACATTCAGTACTTC. Translated, it gives CARSPNRGPYPTDLAKNIQYF.